This entry concerns a single TCR beta chain. Trimming shortened V by 1 base and J by 4 bases, and 14 bases separated the two germline ends. The length of the CDR3 is 15 residues. Germline loops: CDR1 SEHNR, CDR2 FQNEAQ (reference sequence). Naive-designated CD8 cells lacked CD45RO, were positively enriched for CCR7, and omitted terminally differentiated effector memory CD45RA+ cells. This specimen belongs to a study of shared clonotypes between healthy human individuals. This table comes from immunoSEQ multiplex PCR, and its TCRdb copy is limited to in-frame clones, with some not included. The sample holds 760,000 or so clones, 96% seen once.

The chain combines TRBV7-9 with TRBJ2-7; no clear D gene. The source is a man younger than 40 in good health. The sample consisted of naive CD8+ T cells sorted from blood. The CDR3 reads CASSLVSGDYYEQYF. CDR3 DNA: TGTGCCAGCAGCTTAGTTTCTGGGGATTATTACGAGCAGTACTTC.